A single TCR beta chain is shown here with its context. Its target is not known. Other nucleotide sequences in the sample specify the same CDR3. The record originates from a study of shared clonotypes between healthy human individuals. Adult donors, all healthy and HIV-negative, had no recent acute infections or vaccinations. Every contributor of samples was a Caucasian grown-up residing in Nashville, Tennessee. V lost 6 bases to trimming and J lost 1 base, with 10 bases between them. Germline loops: CDR1 MNHEY, CDR2 SMNVEV (reference sequence). The CDR3 has 14 residues. Regarding the study as a whole: Clonotype sharing levels among donors were expected to vary with sequencing depth.

This table comes from immunoSEQ multiplex PCR, and its TCRdb copy is limited to in-frame clones, with some not included. The sample contains some 2,400,000 clones, approximately 96% of which appear only once. The V call is TRBV27, the J call TRBJ2-1; weak D call: TRBD1 (6 bases). Sequencing was carried out using naive CD4+ T cells sorted from blood. Subset specified: CD45RA+ positively selected. This clonotype originated in a man between 18 and 35 years old in good health. The CDR3 spells CASSLQGSYNEQFF. The CDR3 DNA follows: TGTGCCAGCAGCCTCCAGGGGTCCTACAATGAGCAGTTCTTC.